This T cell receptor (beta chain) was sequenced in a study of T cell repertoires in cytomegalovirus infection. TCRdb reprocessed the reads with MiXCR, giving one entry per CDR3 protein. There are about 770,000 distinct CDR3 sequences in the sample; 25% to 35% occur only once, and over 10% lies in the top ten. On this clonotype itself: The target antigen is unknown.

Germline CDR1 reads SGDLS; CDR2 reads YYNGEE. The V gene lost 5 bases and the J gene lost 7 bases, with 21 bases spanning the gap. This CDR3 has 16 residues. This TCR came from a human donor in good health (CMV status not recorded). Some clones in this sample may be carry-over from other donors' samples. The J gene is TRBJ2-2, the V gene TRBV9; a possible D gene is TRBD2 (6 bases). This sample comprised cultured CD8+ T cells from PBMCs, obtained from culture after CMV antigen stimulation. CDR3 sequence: CASSGGVQTLGGELFF. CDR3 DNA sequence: TGTGCCAGCAGTGGAGGGGTACAGACCCTCGGCGGGGAGCTGTTTTTT.